These T cell receptor beta chains were read from a single sample in a study of low-dose radiotherapy and immunotherapy resistance in tumors. TCRdb processed the reads anew with MiXCR; each CDR3 protein has one entry. The sample gives under 70,000 distinct CDR3 sequences, 23% of which show up once; 6.7% is in the top ten. Sequencing used PBMCs, obtained after low-dose radiotherapy plus immunotherapy. The receptors were gathered from a male donor with prostate cancer. Both conserved end residues are part of each CDR3. D genes are given only for firm matches. Expanded clones are given a class, and other clones once, few, many or no size at all.

DNA,CDR3,D,V,size,J
TGTGCCAGCAGCTTTTCCCTAGCGGGGGGAGAGACCCAGTACTTC,CASSFSLAGGETQYF,TRBD2,TRBV7-2,few,TRBJ2-5
TGTGCCAGCAGTGAGACCGGGCGCTATGGCTACACCTTC,CASSETGRYGYTF,-,TRBV25-1,many,TRBJ1-2
TGCAGCGTTGAATTACCCGGACTAGCGGGAAGGAATGAGCAGTTCTTC,CSVELPGLAGRNEQFF,TRBD2,TRBV29-1,-,TRBJ2-1
TGTGCCAGCAGAGGGGCGGGGGGACAGGGGAGCTATGGCTACACCTTC,CASRGAGGQGSYGYTF,TRBD1,TRBV6-5,-,TRBJ1-2
TGTGCCAGTAGTACTCACGTAGGCACGAACACCGGGGAGCTGTTTTTT,CASSTHVGTNTGELFF,-,TRBV19,many,TRBJ2-2
TGTGCCACCGTAGAGCCCAACACAGATACGCAGTATTTT,CATVEPNTDTQYF,-,TRBV7-3,many,TRBJ2-3
TGTGCCTGGAGTTTGGGACAGGGCCTTTTCTTCCACTTT,CAWSLGQGLFFHF,TRBD1,TRBV30,-,TRBJ1-6
TGCGCCAGCAGCTTGGGAGGGATTACAGATACGCAGTATTTT,CASSLGGITDTQYF,-,TRBV5-1,many,TRBJ2-3
TGCAGCGTTGCTCCGGGACAGGTCAACGCGTGGGAGACCCAGTACTTC,CSVAPGQVNAWETQYF,TRBD1,TRBV29-1,many,TRBJ2-5
TGTGCCACCAGACCCCCGGGGGGCACCTACGAGCAGTACTTC,CATRPPGGTYEQYF,-,TRBV15,many,TRBJ2-7
TGTGCCAGCAGGAGACTAGCGGGAGGGCAGATTACCGGGGAGCTGTTTTTT,CASRRLAGGQITGELFF,TRBD2,TRBV6-6,many,TRBJ2-2
TGTGCCAGCAGCTTTAGCGGCCGGGAGACCCAGTACTTC,CASSFSGRETQYF,-,TRBV11-2,-,TRBJ2-5
TGCAGCGTTGATAGCTCTAACTATGGCTACACCTTC,CSVDSSNYGYTF,-,TRBV29-1,-,TRBJ1-2
TGTGCCAGCAGCTTACCCAGGCGACTAGCGGGGGTCCCGTACCAAGAGACCCAGTACTTC,CASSLPRRLAGVPYQETQYF,TRBD2,TRBV11-2,many,TRBJ2-5
TGCAGCGTTGATCCGGGAACTTATGGCTACACCTTC,CSVDPGTYGYTF,-,TRBV29-1,many,TRBJ1-2
TGTGCCAGCAGTTACTTTCAATCGACGGTCAGCTCCTACGAGCAGTACTTC,CASSYFQSTVSSYEQYF,-,TRBV6-2/TRBV6-3,many,TRBJ2-7
TGTGCCAGCAGCTTATTATCGGTCTACAATGAGCAGTTCTTC,CASSLLSVYNEQFF,-,TRBV11-2,once,TRBJ2-1
TGTGCCAGCAGTCCGGGACTAGTGGCAAACAATGAGCAGTTCTTC,CASSPGLVANNEQFF,TRBD2,TRBV6-6,many,TRBJ2-1
TGTGCCAGCAGCTCCGTCCACGCGGACGAGCAGTACTTC,CASSSVHADEQYF,-,TRBV7-2,few,TRBJ2-7
TGTGCCAGCAGTGACTCAGGGCTGTACACTGAAGCTTTCTTT,CASSDSGLYTEAFF,-,TRBV6-4,-,TRBJ1-1
TGTGCCATCAGTGAGTCTGGAGGGGGGCCACTCCAAGAGACCCAGTACTTC,CAISESGGGPLQETQYF,-,TRBV10-3,many,TRBJ2-5
TGCGCCAGCAGCTTGGCCGGGCCCAACGAGCAGTACTTC,CASSLAGPNEQYF,-,TRBV5-1,many,TRBJ2-7
TGCGCCAGCAGCCAAACGGGGCAGGGCACAGATACGCAGTATTTT,CASSQTGQGTDTQYF,-,TRBV4-3,many,TRBJ2-3
TGTGCCAGCAGTTACTCAGGCGCGGAGGGGTTGAACACTGAAGCTTTCTTT,CASSYSGAEGLNTEAFF,-,TRBV6-5,many,TRBJ1-1
TGCAGCGCTTCGACAGGGGGCAACTACGAGCAGTACTTC,CSASTGGNYEQYF,TRBD1,TRBV29-1,-,TRBJ2-7
TGTGCCAGCAGCAAAGGGACTAGCGGGGGGCTGGACGGTACGCAGTATTTT,CASSKGTSGGLDGTQYF,TRBD2,TRBV9,many,TRBJ2-3
TGTGCCAGCAGCCCTCGAGCACTAGCGGGAGGCACAGATACGCAGTATTTT,CASSPRALAGGTDTQYF,TRBD2,TRBV2,few,TRBJ2-3